This T cell receptor beta chain was obtained from a study of cytomegalovirus exposure and HLA in healthy donors. Study-wide background: Falling in the Caucasian-associated ancestry cluster were about four fifths of under 500 genotyped donors. Study-level results: The HLA-A and HLA-B alleles of most subjects were reportedly predicted accurately from TCR beta sequences. A later analysis found most CMV-associated TCR beta chains apparently HLA-restricted. A list of approximately 160 TCR beta chains associated with cytomegalovirus was given.

Researchers ran the PCR with 60 Vbeta and 13 Jbeta primers. Data came from immunoSEQ multiplex PCR; TCRdb stores just in-frame clones and leaves some out. There are roughly 120,000 clones in the sample; 75% to 90% occur only once, and approximately 8.8% lies in the top ten. As concerns this clone: As yet, its antigen is unknown.

CDR1 and CDR2 (germline): SGHRS, YFSETQ. Trimming took 5 bases from V and 0 from J, leaving 12 bases between them. The CDR3 runs 14 residues. This rearrangement joins TRBV5-1 to TRBJ2-7; no definite D call. Sequences were obtained from PBMCs. The TCR originated in a female donor in good health and CMV-seropositive. CDR3 protein: CASRGLTGSYEQYF. The CDR3 DNA follows: TGCGCCAGCAGGGGTCTCACGGGCTCCTACGAGCAGTACTTC.